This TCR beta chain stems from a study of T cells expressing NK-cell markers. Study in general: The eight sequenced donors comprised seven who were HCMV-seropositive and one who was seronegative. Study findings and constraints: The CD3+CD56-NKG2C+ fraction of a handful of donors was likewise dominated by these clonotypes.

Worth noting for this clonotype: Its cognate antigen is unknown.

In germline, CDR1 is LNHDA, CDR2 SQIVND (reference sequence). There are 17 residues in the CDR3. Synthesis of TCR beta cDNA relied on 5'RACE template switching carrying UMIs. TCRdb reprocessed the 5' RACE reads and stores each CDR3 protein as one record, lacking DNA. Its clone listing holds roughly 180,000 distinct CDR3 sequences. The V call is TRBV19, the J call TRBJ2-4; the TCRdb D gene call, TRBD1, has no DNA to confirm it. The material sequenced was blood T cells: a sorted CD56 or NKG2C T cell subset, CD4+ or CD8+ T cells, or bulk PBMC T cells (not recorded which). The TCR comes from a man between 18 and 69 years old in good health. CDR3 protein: CASTPSIMYGGTNIQYF.